The following is a TCR beta chain sequence with its context. What it binds is not known. Trimming took 4 bases from V and 6 from J, leaving 12 bases between them. Looked up from germline, CDR1 is MNHNS and CDR2 is SASEGT. The CDR3 totals 13 residues. The data derive from a study of long-term antiretroviral therapy in people with HIV. Regarding the study as a whole: The study found that diversity rose after ART but stayed below transplant donor controls.

Sequencing used immunoSEQ v3.0 at survey level. Sequencing was performed with immunoSEQ multiplex PCR; in TCRdb, only in-frame clones are kept and a portion is missing. There are 40,000 to 50,000 clones in the sample; approximately 94% occur only once, and 2% to 2.5% lies in the top ten. The origin of this receptor is a man younger than 40 with HIV. The chain employs TRBV6-1 and TRBJ2-5; D is perhaps TRBD2 (6 bases). The source was unsorted PBMCs, collected almost 9.5 years after starting antiretroviral therapy. CDR3 sequence: CASSVREIKTQYF. The CDR3 coding sequence is TGTGCCAGCAGTGTCCGGGAGATCAAGACCCAGTACTTC.